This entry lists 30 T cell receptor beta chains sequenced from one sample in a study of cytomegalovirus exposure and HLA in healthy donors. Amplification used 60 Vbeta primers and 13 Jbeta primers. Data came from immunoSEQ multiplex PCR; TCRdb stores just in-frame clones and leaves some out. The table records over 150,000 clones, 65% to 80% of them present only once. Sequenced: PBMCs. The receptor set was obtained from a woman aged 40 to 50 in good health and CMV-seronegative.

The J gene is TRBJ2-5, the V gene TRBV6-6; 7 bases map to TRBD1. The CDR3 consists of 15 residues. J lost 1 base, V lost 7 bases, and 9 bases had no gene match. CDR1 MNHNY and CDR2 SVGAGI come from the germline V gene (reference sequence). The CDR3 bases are TGTGCCAGCACCCTGACAGGGAAAGGCCAAGAGACCCAGTACTTC. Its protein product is CASTLTGKGQETQYF.

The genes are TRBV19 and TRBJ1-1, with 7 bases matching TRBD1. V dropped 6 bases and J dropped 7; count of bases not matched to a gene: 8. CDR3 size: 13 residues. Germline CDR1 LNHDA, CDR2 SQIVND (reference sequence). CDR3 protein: CASRADRVREAFF. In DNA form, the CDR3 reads TGTGCCAGTAGAGCTGACAGGGTTCGTGAAGCTTTCTTT.

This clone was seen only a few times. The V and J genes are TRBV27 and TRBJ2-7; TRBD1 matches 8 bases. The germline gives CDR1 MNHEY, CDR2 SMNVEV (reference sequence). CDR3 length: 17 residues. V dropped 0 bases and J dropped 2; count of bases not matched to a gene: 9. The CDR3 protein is CASSLSGGQVITYEQYF. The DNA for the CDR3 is TGTGCCAGCAGTTTATCGGGGGGACAGGTGATCACCTACGAGCAGTACTTC.

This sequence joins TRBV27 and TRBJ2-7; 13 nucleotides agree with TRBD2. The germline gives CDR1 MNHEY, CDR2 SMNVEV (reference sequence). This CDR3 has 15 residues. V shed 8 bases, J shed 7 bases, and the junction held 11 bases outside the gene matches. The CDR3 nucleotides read TGTGCCAGCTCGACCAGGGGACTAGCGGGGCGGGAGCAGTACTTC. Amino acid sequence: CASSTRGLAGREQYF.

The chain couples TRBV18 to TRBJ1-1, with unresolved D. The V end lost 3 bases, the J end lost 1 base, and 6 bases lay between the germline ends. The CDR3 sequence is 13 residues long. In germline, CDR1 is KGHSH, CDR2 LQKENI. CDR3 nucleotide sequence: TGTGCCAGCTCACCCACACCGAACACTGAAGCTTTCTTT. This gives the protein CASSPTPNTEAFF.

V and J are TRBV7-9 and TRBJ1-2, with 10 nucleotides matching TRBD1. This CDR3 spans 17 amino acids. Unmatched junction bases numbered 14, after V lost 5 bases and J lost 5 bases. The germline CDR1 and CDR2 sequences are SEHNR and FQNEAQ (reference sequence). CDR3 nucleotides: TGTGCCAGCAGCCGAACCCGGGACAGGGGAGAAAATTATGGCTACACCTTC. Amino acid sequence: CASSRTRDRGENYGYTF.

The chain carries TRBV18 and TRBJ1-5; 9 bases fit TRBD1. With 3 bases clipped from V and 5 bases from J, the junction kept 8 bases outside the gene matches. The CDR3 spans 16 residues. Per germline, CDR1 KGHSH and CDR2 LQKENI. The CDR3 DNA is TGTGCCAGCTCACCCCCCGGGACAGGGAGGGATCAGCCCCAGCATTTT. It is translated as CASSPPGTGRDQPQHF.

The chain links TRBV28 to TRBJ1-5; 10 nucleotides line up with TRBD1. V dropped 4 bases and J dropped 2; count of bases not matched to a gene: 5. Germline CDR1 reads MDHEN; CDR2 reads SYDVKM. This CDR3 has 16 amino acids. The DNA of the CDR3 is TGTGCCAGCAGTTCCAGACAGGGGGCGGGCAATCAGCCCCAGCATTTT. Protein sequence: CASSSRQGAGNQPQHF.

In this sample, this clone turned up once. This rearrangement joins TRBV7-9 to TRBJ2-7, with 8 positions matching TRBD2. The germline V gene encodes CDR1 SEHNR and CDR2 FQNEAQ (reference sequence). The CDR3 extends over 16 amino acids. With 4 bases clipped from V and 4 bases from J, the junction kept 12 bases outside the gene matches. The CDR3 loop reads CASSSKKREFGYEQYF. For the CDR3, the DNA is TGTGCCAGCAGCTCCAAAAAGCGGGAGTTCGGGTACGAGCAGTACTTC.

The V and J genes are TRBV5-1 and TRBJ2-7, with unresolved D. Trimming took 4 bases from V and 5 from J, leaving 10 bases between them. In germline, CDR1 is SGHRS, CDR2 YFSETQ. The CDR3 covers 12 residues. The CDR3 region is CASSLEADEQYF. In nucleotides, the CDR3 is TGCGCCAGCAGCCTCGAGGCGGACGAGCAGTACTTC. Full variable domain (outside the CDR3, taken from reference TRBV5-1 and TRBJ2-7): KAGVTQTPRYLIKTRGQQVTLSCSPISGHRSVSWYQQTPGQGLQFLFEYFSETQRNKGNFPGRFSGRQFSNSRSEMNVSTLELGDSALYLCASSLEADEQYFGPGTRLTVT.

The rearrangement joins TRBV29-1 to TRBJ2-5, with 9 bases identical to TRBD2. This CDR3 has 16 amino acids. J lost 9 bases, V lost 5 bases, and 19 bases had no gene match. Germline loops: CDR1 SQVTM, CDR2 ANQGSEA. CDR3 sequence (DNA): TGCAGCGTTCCTTTTTTGGGTAGCGGGGGCCCGGAGGCCCAGTACTTC. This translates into CSVPFLGSGGPEAQYF.

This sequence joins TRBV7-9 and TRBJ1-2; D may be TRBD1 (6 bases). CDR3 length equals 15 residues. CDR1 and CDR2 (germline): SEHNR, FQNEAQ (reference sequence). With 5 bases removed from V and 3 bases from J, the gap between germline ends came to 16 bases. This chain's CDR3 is CASSPPQGIDYGYTF. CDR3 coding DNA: TGTGCCAGCAGCCCCCCCCAGGGGATAGACTATGGCTACACCTTC.

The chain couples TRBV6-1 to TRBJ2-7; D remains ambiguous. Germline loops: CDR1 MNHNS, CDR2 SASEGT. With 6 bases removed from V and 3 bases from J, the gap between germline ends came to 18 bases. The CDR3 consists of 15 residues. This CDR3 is CASSSLPDTDYEQYF. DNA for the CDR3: TGTGCCAGCAGCTCACTTCCCGACACGGACTACGAGCAGTACTTC.

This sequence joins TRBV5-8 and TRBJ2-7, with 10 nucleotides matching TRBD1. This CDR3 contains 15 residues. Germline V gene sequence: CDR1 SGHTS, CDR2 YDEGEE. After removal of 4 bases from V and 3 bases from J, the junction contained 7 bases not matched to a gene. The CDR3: CASSLGQGVVYEQYF. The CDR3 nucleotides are TGTGCCAGCAGCCTCGGACAGGGGGTAGTCTACGAGCAGTACTTC.

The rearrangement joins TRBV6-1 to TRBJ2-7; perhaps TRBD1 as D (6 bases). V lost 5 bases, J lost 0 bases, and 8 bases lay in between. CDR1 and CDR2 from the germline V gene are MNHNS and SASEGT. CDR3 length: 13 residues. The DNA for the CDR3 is TGTGCCAGCAGTAGGACAGACTCCTACGAGCAGTACTTC. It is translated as CASSRTDSYEQYF.

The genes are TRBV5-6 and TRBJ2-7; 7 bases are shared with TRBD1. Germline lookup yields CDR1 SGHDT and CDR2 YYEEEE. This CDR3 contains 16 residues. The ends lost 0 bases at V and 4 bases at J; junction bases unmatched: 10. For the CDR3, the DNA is TGTGCCAGCAGCTTGGTAACGACAGGGTATTTTTACGAGCAGTACTTC. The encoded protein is CASSLVTTGYFYEQYF. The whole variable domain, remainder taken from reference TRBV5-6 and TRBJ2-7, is DAGVTQSPTHLIKTRGQQVTLRCSPKSGHDTVSWYQQALGQGPQFIFQYYEEEERQRGNFPDRFSGHQFPNYSSELNVNALLLGDSALYLCASSLVTTGYFYEQYFGPGTRLTVT.

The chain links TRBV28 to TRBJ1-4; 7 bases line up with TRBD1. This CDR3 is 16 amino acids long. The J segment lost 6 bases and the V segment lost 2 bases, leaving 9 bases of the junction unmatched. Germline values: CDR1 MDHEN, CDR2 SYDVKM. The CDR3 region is CASSLIGTGDYEKLFF. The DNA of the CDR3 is TGTGCCAGCAGTTTAATCGGAACAGGGGATTATGAAAAACTGTTTTTT.

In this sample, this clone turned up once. CDR3 sequence (DNA): TGTGCCAGCAGCGTAAGGACAGATTACACCTTC. The encoded protein is CASSVRTDYTF. The genes are TRBV9 and TRBJ1-2, with D perhaps TRBD1 (6 bases). This CDR3 has 11 residues. Per germline, CDR1 SGDLS and CDR2 YYNGEE. Deletions cut 1 base from V and 11 bases from J, with 9 bases between. The full variable domain, completed using reference TRBV9 and TRBJ1-2, is DSGVTQTPKHLITATGQRVTLRCSPRSGDLSVYWYQQSLDQGLQFLIQYYNGEERAKGNILERFSAQQFPDLHSELNLSSLELGDSALYFCASSVRTDYTFGSGTRLTVV.

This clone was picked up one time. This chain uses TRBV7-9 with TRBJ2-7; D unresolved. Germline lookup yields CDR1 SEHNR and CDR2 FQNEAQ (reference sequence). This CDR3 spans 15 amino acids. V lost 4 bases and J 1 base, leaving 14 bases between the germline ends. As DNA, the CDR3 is TGTGCCAGCAGCTCCACAGCTGCTCCTTCCTACGAGCAGTACTTC. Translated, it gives CASSSTAAPSYEQYF.

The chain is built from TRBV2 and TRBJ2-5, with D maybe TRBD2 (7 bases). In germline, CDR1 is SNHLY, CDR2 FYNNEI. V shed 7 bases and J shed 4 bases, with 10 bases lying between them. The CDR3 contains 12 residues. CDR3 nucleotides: TGTGCCAGCAACAGGGAGGGAGAGACCCAGTACTTC. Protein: CASNREGETQYF.

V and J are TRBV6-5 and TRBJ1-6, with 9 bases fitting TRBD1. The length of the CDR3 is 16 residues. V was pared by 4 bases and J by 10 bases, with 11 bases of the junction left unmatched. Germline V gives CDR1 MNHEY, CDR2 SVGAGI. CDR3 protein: CASSSPGGQGASPLHF. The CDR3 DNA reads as TGTGCCAGCAGTTCCCCTGGGGGACAGGGAGCCTCACCCCTCCACTTT.

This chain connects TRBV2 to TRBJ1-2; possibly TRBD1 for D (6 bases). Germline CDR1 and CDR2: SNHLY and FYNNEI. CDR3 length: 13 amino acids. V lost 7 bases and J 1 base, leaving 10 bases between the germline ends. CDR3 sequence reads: CASILQGNYGYTF. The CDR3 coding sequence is TGTGCCAGCATCCTACAGGGTAACTATGGCTACACCTTC.

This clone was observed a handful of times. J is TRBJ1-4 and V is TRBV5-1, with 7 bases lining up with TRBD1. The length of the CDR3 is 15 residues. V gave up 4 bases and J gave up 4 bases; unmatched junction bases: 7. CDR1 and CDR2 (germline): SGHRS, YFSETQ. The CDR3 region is CASSTGSGGNEKLFF. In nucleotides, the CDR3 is TGCGCCAGCAGCACAGGATCAGGGGGTAATGAAAAACTGTTTTTT.

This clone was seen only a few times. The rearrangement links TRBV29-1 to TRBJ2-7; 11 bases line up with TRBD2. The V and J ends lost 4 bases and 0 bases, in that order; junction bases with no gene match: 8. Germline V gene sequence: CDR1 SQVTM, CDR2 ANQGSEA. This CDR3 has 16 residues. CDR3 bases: TGCAGCGTTGTTGGGACTAGCGGAAAGAGCTCCTACGAGCAGTACTTC. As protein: CSVVGTSGKSSYEQYF.

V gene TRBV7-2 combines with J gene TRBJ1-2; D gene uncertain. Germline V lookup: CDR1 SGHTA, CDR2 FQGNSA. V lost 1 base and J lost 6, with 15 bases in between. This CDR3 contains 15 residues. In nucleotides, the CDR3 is TGTGCCAGCAGCTTAGAAACAGCTCCCCTCGATGGCTACACCTTC. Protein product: CASSLETAPLDGYTF.

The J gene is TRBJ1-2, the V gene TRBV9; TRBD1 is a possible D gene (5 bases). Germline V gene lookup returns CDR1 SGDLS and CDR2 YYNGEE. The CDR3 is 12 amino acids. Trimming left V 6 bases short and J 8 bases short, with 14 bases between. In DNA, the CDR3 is TGTGCCAGCAATACCCCAGGGAAGGGCTACACCTTC. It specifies CASNTPGKGYTF. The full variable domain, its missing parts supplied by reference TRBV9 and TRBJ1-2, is DSGVTQTPKHLITATGQRVTLRCSPRSGDLSVYWYQQSLDQGLQFLIQYYNGEERAKGNILERFSAQQFPDLHSELNLSSLELGDSALYFCASNTPGKGYTFGSGTRLTVV.

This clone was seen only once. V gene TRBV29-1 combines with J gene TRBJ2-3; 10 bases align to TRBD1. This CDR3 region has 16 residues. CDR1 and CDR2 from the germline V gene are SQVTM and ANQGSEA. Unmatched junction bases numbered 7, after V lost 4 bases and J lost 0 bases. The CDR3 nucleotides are TGCAGCGTTGCGCGACAGGGGGCGATAAGCACAGATACGCAGTATTTT. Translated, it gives CSVARQGAISTDTQYF.

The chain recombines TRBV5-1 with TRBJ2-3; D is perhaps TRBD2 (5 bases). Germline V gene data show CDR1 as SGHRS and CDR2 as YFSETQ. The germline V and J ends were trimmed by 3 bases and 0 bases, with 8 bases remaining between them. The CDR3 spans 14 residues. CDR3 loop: CASSWGDSTDTQYF. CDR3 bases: TGCGCCAGCAGCTGGGGAGATAGCACAGATACGCAGTATTTT.

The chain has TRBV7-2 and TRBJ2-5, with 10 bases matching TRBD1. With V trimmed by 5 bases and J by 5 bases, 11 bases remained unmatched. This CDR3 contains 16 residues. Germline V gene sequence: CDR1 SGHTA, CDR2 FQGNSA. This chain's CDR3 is CASSQRGQGEMETQYF. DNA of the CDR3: TGTGCCAGCAGCCAACGTGGACAGGGGGAGATGGAGACCCAGTACTTC.

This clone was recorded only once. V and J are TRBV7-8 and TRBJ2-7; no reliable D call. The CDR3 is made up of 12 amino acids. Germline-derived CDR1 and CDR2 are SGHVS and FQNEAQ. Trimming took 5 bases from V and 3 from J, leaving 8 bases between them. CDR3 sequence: CASSRNGYEQYF. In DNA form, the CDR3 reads TGTGCCAGCAGCCGAAACGGCTACGAGCAGTACTTC.